This T cell receptor (beta chain) was documented in a study of vaccination and CD4 T cells after COVID-19. About the study: Convalescent donors: six male, four female; seven Caucasian, two Asian, one multiracial, two Hispanic. Collection of post-vaccine samples followed dose two by a median approximately 69 days, spanning a range of 14 to 241. Participants were vaccinated with two doses, given as either BNT162b2 or mRNA-1273 vaccine. Spike peptides, overlapping and drawn from SARS-CoV-2, HCoV-NL63, HCoV-OC43 and HCoV-229E, were used to stimulate cells.

The CDR3 spans 14 residues. With 3 bases removed from V and 7 bases from J, the gap between germline ends came to 14 bases. Germline V gene sequence: CDR1 SEHNR, CDR2 FQNEAQ (reference sequence). Concerning this clonotype: Antigen unknown.

Treatment here: approximately nine-day PBMC culture with coronavirus spike peptide pools or control peptides (ViraFEST assay). Sequencing of the DNA from cultured CD4+ T cells was carried out with the Oncomine TCR Beta short-read assay. Each CDR3 protein is one row after TCRdb ran MiXCR on the PCR reads. The table has roughly 12,000 distinct CDR3 sequences, around 50% seen once. J is TRBJ2-3 and V is TRBV7-9, with a tentative D call TRBD1 (6 bases). Sequencing was performed on CD4+ T cells from blood, cultured in vitro. The source is a human donor who had recovered from COVID-19. This chain's CDR3 is CASSFFQGMNTQYF. The DNA of the CDR3 is TGTGCCAGCAGCTTTTTTCAGGGGATGAATACGCAGTATTTT.